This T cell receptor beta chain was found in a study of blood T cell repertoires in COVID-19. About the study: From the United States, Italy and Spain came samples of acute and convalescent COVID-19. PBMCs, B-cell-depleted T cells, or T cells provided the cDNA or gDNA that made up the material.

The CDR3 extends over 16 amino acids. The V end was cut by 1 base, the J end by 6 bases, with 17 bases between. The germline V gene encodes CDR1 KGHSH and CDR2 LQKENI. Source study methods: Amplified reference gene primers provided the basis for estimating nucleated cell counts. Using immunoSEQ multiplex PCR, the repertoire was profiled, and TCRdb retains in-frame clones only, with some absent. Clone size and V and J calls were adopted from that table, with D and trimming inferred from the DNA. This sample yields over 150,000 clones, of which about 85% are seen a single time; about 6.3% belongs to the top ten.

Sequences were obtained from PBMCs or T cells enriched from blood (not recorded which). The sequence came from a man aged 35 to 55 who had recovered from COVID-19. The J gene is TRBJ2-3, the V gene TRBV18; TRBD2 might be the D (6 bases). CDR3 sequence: CASSPQPGASGDTQYF. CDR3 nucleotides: TGTGCCAGCTCACCACAGCCGGGAGCTTCAGGTGATACGCAGTATTTT.